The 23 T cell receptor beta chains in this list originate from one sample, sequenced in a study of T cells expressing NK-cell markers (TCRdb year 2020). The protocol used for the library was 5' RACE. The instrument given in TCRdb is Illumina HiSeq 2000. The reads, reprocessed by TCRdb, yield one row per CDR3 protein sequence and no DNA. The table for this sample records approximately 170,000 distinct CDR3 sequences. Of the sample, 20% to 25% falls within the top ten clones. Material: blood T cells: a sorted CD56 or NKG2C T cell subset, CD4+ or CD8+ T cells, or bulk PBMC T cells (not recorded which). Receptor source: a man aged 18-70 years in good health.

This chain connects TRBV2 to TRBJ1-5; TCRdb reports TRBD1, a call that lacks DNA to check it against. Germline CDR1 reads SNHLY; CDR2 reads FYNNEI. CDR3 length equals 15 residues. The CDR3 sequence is CASSDADRVEQPQHF.

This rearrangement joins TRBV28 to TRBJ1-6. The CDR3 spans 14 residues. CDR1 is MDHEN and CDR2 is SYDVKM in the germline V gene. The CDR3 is CASSPNNNNSPLHF.

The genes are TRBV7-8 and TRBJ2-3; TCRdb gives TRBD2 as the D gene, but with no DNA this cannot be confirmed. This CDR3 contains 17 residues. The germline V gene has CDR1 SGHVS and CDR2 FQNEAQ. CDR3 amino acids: CASSLLLAGTRTDTQYF.

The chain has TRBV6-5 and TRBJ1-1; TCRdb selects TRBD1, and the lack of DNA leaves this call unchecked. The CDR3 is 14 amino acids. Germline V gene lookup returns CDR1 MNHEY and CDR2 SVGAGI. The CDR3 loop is CASSLEEGGTEAFF.

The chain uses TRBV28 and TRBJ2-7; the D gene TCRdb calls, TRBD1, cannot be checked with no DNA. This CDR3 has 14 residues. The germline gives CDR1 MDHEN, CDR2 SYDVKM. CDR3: CATQSTGSLDEQYF. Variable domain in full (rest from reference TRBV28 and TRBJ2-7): DVKVTQSSRYLVKRTGEKVFLECVQDMDHENMFWYRQDPGLGLRLIYFSYDVKMKEKGDIPEGYSVSREKKERFSLILESASTNQTSMYLCATQSTGSLDEQYFGPGTRLTVT.

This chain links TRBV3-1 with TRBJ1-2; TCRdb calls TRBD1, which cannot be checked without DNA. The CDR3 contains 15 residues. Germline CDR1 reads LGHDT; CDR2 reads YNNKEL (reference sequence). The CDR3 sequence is CASSQPGAKGYGYTF.

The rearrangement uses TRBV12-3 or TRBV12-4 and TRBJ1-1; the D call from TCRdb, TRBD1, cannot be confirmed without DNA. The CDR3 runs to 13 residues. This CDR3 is CASSSGFYTEAFF.

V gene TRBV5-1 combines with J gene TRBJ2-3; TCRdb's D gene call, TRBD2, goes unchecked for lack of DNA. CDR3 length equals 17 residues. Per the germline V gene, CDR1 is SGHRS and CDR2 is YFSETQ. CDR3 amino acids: CASSWTSGGAYTDTQYF.

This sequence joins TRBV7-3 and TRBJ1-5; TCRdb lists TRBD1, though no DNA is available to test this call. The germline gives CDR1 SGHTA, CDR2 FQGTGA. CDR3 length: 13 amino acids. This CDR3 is CASTPPAHQPQHF.

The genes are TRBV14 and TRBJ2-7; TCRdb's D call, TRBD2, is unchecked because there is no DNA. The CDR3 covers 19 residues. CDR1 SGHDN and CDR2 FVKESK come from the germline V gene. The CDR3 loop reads CASSQSGTSGGAVSYEQYF.

The chain's CDR3 is CASSFPDRPNTGELFF. The rearrangement joins TRBV12-3 or TRBV12-4 to TRBJ2-2; TCRdb reports TRBD1, a call that lacks DNA to check it against. The CDR3 extends over 16 amino acids.

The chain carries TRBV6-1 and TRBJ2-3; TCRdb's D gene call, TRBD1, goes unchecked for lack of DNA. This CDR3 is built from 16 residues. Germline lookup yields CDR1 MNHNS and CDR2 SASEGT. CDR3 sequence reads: CASSVPTWGLTDTQYF.

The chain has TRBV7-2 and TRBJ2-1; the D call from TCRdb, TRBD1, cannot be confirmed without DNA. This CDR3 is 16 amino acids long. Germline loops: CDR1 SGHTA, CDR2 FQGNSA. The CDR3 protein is CASSPPDFGPYNEQFF.

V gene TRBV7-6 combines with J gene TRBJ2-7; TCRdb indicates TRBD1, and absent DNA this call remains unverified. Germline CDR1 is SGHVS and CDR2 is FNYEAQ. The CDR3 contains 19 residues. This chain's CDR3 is CASSPIDRGIRGSSYEQYF.

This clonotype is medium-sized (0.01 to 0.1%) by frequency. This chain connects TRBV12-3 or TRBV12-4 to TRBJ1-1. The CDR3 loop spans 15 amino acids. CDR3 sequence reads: CASSFWGGPNTEAFF.

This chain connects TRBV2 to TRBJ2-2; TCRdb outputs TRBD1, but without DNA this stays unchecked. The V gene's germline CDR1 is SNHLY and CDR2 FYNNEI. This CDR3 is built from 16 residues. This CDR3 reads CASGPGGPSNTGELFF.

The CDR3 is CASSWTGDAGELFF. J is TRBJ2-2 and V is TRBV7-9; TCRdb indicates TRBD1, and absent DNA this call remains unverified. The CDR3 is 14 amino acids. In germline, CDR1 is SEHNR, CDR2 FQNEAQ (reference sequence).

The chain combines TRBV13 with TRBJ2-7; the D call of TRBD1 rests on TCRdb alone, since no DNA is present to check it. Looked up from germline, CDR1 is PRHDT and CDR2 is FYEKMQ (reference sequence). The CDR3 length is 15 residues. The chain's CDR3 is CASSSRGGGRYEQYF.

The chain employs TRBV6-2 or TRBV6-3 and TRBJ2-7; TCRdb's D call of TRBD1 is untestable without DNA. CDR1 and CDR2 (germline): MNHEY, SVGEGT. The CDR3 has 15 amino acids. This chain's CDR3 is CASSYSGTPNYEQYF.

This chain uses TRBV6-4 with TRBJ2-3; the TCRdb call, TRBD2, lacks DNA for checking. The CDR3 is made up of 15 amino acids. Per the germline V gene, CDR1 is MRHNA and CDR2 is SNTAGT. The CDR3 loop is CASSSGTTSTDTQYF.

CDR3 amino acids: CASSPLDGANTGELFF. The rearrangement joins TRBV13 to TRBJ2-2; absent DNA, TCRdb's TRBD1 call cannot be checked. Germline V gene data show CDR1 as PRHDT and CDR2 as FYEKMQ (reference sequence). This CDR3 has 16 amino acids. Looking up the rest from reference TRBV13 and TRBJ2-2 gives the full variable domain: AAGVIQSPRHLIKEKRETATLKCYPIPRHDTVYWYQQGPGQDPQFLISFYEKMQSDKGSIPDRFSAQQFSDYHSELNMSSLELGDSALYFCASSPLDGANTGELFFGEGSRLTVL.

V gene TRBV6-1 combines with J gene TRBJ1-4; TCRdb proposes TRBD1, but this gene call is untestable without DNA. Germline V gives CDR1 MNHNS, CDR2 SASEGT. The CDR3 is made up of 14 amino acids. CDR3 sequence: CASSEGQGAEKLFF.

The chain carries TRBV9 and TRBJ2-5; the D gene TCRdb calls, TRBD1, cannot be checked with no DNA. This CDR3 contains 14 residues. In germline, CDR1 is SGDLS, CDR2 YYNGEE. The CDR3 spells CASSGTGGGETQYF. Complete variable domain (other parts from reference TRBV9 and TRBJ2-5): DSGVTQTPKHLITATGQRVTLRCSPRSGDLSVYWYQQSLDQGLQFLIQYYNGEERAKGNILERFSAQQFPDLHSELNLSSLELGDSALYFCASSGTGGGETQYFGPGTRLLVL.